The rows below give T cell receptor beta chains drawn from one sample of a study of cytomegalovirus exposure and HLA in healthy donors. Some clones are missing from TCRdb's copy, which holds only in-frame ones; the method was immunoSEQ multiplex PCR. The profile covers more than 110,000 clones, with 70% to 85% appearing a single time and more than 4% taken by the ten largest. Sequencing used PBMCs. The origin of the receptors is a man aged 35 to 55 in good health and CMV-seropositive. CDR3s include the opening cysteine and the closing phenylalanine or tryptophan. Each record gives: clone size, D gene, J gene, V gene, CDR3 DNA, CDR3 protein. A D gene is named only where the DNA matches it firmly. The listing skips clone size in some rows; elsewhere it reads once, few, many or a size class.

>.|.|TRBJ2-7|TRBV7-3
TGTGCCAGCAGCCCCGGCGGGGGCGGCTACGAGCAGTACTTC
CASSPGGGGYEQYF
>many|.|TRBJ2-5|TRBV6-1
TGTGCCAGCAGTGATGGGGTGGGACAAGTTGAGACCCAGTACTTC
CASSDGVGQVETQYF
>.|TRBD1|TRBJ1-2|TRBV18
TGTGCCAGCTCACCGGGACAGGGCGGTGGCTACACCTTC
CASSPGQGGGYTF
>once|TRBD2|TRBJ2-7|TRBV7-3
TGTGCCAGCAGCCTTGCGGGAGAGGGATCCGAGCAGTACTTC
CASSLAGEGSEQYF
>.|TRBD2|TRBJ2-7|TRBV7-2
TGTGCCAGCAGCTTAGACCATCTAGCGGGGAACAACGAGCAGTACTTC
CASSLDHLAGNNEQYF
>.|.|TRBJ1-2|TRBV5-1
TGCGCCAGCAGAGACGGGTATGGCTACACCTTC
CASRDGYGYTF
>.|.|TRBJ2-7|TRBV6-5
TGTGCCAGCCGAACCGACAGGTCTCCCTACGAGCAGTACTTC
CASRTDRSPYEQYF
>.|.|TRBJ2-7|TRBV5-1
TGCGCCAGCAGCTTGGCACGACAGAAGACCTACGAGCAGTACTTC
CASSLARQKTYEQYF
>.|.|TRBJ1-2|TRBV7-9
TGTGCCAGCAGCTCGCGGACGGGGGTTTCGTTAATCTATGGCTACACCTTC
CASSSRTGVSLIYGYTF
>.|.|TRBJ2-7|TRBV5-1
TGCGCCAGCAGCCCCCGGCCAGGGTGGTCCGAGCAGTACTTC
CASSPRPGWSEQYF
>.|TRBD1|TRBJ1-5|TRBV7-9
TGTGCCAGCAGCTCCAGTCTGACAGGGGAACAGCCCCAGCATTTT
CASSSSLTGEQPQHF
>few|TRBD2|TRBJ2-1|TRBV14
TGTGCCAGTTCGACTAGCGGGGGTACTGAGCAGTTCTTC
CASSTSGGTEQFF
>.|TRBD2|TRBJ2-3|TRBV4-1
TGCGCCAGCAGCCAAAGGGGGGCGGGACTAGCCTCAGATACGCAGTATTTT
CASSQRGAGLASDTQYF
>.|.|TRBJ1-5|TRBV7-2
TGTGCCAGCAGCCCATATACAGAGAACAATCAGCCCCAGCATTTT
CASSPYTENNQPQHF
>few|.|TRBJ2-1|TRBV5-1
TGCGCCAGCAGCTTGGAACTAGCCCACAATGAGCAGTTCTTC
CASSLELAHNEQFF
>.|TRBD1|TRBJ1-5|TRBV18
TGTGCCAGCTCACACTACAAACTGCAGGGGGCCCAGCCCCAGCATTTT
CASSHYKLQGAQPQHF
>.|TRBD1|TRBJ1-2|TRBV7-9
TGTGCCAGCAGCTTCCCCCCGGGACAGGGATGGGCTGACTATGGCTACACCTTC
CASSFPPGQGWADYGYTF
>.|TRBD1|TRBJ1-4|TRBV9
TGTGCCAGCAGCCAACAGGGGGCGGGTGAAAAACTGTTTTTT
CASSQQGAGEKLFF
>.|.|TRBJ1-1|TRBV30
TGTGCCTGGAGTGTAACGGGGAGCACTGAAGCTTTCTTT
CAWSVTGSTEAFF
>.|.|TRBJ2-1|TRBV7-9
TGTGCCAGCAGCTCCGGGACTGACTCCTACAATGAGCAGTTCTTC
CASSSGTDSYNEQFF
>.|TRBD1|TRBJ1-2|TRBV2
TGTGCCAACTACAGGGGGCAGGGACATGGCTACACCTTC
CANYRGQGHGYTF
>.|TRBD2|TRBJ2-1|TRBV29-1
TGCAGCGTTGAAGGGACTAGCGGGGGGGCGGTTGAGCAGTTCTTC
CSVEGTSGGAVEQFF
>.|.|TRBJ2-7|TRBV27
TGTGCCAGCACCAAACGGAGGGGTTTCGACGAGCAGTACTTC
CASTKRRGFDEQYF
>.|.|TRBJ1-5|TRBV27
TGTGCCAGCAGACCCGGGGGGAGCAATCAGCCCCAGCATTTT
CASRPGGSNQPQHF